The entry that follows covers one T cell receptor beta chain sequence. Its specific antigen is unknown. Qualities for individual bases were not recorded, and no much larger clone is one base off. The sample is drawn from a study of T-cell reconstitution after alpha-beta-depleted transplantation in children (dated by TCRdb to the mid-2010s). Study-level background: Using TCR repertoire profiling, the study followed T-cell immune reconstitution in a quantitative way in children after TCRalphabeta/CD19-depleted allogeneic hematopoietic cell transplantation. Study-level results and caveats: The apparently early recovery of alphabetaT-cell counts about two months after transplant reportedly depended on only several hundred rapidly expanded clones that came from non-depleted graft cells. In some patients, high TCRbeta diversity at day 60 was attributed to recipient T cells and intrathymic progenitors that had survived conditioning. Over subsequent months, a decline in hyperexpanded clone frequencies was noted, and after one year, T-cell counts and TCRbeta diversity were mostly ascribed to newly produced T cells.

The intended sense of this specimen's treatment or condition label: allogeneic hematopoietic cell transplantation with graft depleted of TCRalphabeta T cells and CD19 B cells. Transplant recipients were children who received TCRalphabeta/CD19-depleted allogeneic hematopoietic cell grafts. Library construction relied on PCR. The run used an Illumina HiSeq 2500. Molecular barcoding was employed in the preparation of TCR libraries, with unique molecular identifiers being used to normalize TCRbeta repertoire quantification. The public reads were reanalyzed by TCRdb: fastp trimming at Q25, MiXCR alignment, in-frame beta chains only. Merged by CDR3 protein, the rows form single entries marked with the most common genes and DNA. The sample table contains approximately 400,000 distinct CDR3 sequences; only one count was recorded for about a sixth of them. Of the sample, under 30% is held by the ten largest clones.

V sheds 3 bases and J sheds 6 bases, leaving 9 bases between their ends. The germline V gene (reference sequence) supplies CDR1 LGHDT and CDR2 YNNKEL. The CDR3, from cysteine to phenylalanine, totals 12 residues. Of the read, only the CDR3 DNA is kept; its 36 bases are in frame from base 1. The rearranged chain carries TRBV3-1 and TRBJ2-7; no D gene is confidently identified. This TCR was sampled from a boy less than two years old who had a stem cell transplant for Wiskott-Aldrich syndrome, so the T cells may come from the graft donor. The sequencing here drew on PBMCs, mostly from graft donor cells, taken 360 days after TCRalphabeta/CD19-depleted stem cell transplant. The CDR3 amino acid sequence is: CASSQSQIEQYF. The nucleotides read TGTGCCAGCAGCCAGTCACAGATCGAGCAGTACTTC.